Presented here are 9 T cell receptor beta chains from one specimen sequenced in a study of cytomegalovirus exposure and HLA in healthy donors. TCRdb's copy holds only in-frame clones and misses some; the assay was immunoSEQ multiplex PCR. This table has under 250,000 clones, around 80% appearing once. Sequenced material: PBMCs. These receptors came from a young woman in good health and CMV-seronegative.

The CDR3 sequence is CASSIVIFTDEQYF. The CDR3 DNA follows: TGTGCCAGTAGTATAGTGATCTTCACTGACGAGCAGTACTTC. This chain links TRBV19 with TRBJ2-7; D is undetermined. Trimming took 1 base from V and 5 from J, leaving 12 bases between them. This CDR3 is 14 amino acids long. Germline CDR1 reads LNHDA; CDR2 reads SQIVND (reference sequence).

The chain uses TRBV6-5 and TRBJ1-1, with a weak D call TRBD1 (6 bases). CDR3 size: 13 residues. Trimming took 6 bases from V and 3 from J, leaving 11 bases between them. The germline V gene encodes CDR1 MNHEY and CDR2 SVGAGI. The CDR3 DNA reads TGTGCCAGCAGACAGGGAAAGTACACTGAAGCTTTCTTT. Amino acids: CASRQGKYTEAFF.

The chain uses TRBV7-8 and TRBJ1-1; possibly TRBD1 for D (6 bases). Per the germline V gene, CDR1 is SGHVS and CDR2 is FQNEAQ. The CDR3 extends over 14 amino acids. The V gene lost 5 bases and the J gene lost 5 bases, with 15 bases spanning the gap. CDR3 amino acids: CASSAGGMGTEAFF. CDR3 DNA sequence: TGTGCCAGCAGCGCTGGGGGCATGGGAACTGAAGCTTTCTTT.

This clone came up once. The rearrangement joins TRBV27 to TRBJ1-5, with 9 bases identical to TRBD1. In germline, CDR1 is MNHEY, CDR2 SMNVEV (reference sequence). The length of the CDR3 is 15 residues. Unmatched junction bases numbered 7, after V lost 3 bases and J lost 7 bases. The CDR3 region is CASSFRGQGPQPQHF. DNA for the CDR3: TGTGCCAGCAGTTTTCGCGGACAGGGGCCCCAGCCCCAGCATTTT.

The rearrangement joins TRBV11-1 to TRBJ2-3; a possible D gene is TRBD2 (6 bases). Trimming shortened V by 2 bases and J by 2 bases, and 17 bases separated the two germline ends. The CDR3 has 17 amino acids. Germline CDR1 SGHAT, CDR2 FQDESV (reference sequence). CDR3 in DNA: TGTGCCAGCAGCTTATGGGGGGACCCATCCACCACAGATACGCAGTATTTT. Amino acid sequence: CASSLWGDPSTTDTQYF.

On this clone: The sample contains more than one DNA sequence encoding this CDR3. This chain connects TRBV5-1 to TRBJ2-7; 7 nucleotides match TRBD1. CDR1 is SGHRS and CDR2 is YFSETQ in the germline V gene. V dropped 1 base and J dropped 1; count of bases not matched to a gene: 2. The CDR3 totals 14 residues. CDR3 protein: CASSLQDRSYEQYF. CDR3 DNA: TGCGCCAGCAGCTTGCAGGACAGGTCCTACGAGCAGTACTTC.

V and J are TRBV2 and TRBJ2-4; 9 nucleotides align to TRBD2. With V trimmed by 11 bases and J by 8 bases, 13 bases remained unmatched. CDR3 length: 14 amino acids. Germline V CDR1 and CDR2: SNHLY, FYNNEI. In nucleotides, the CDR3 is TGTGCCTCCCGAGGTTTTAGCGGGAGTGACATTCAGTACTTC. Protein: CASRGFSGSDIQYF.

This clone was found once. The chain couples TRBV5-1 to TRBJ2-7; 8 bases are a match to TRBD1. The V segment lost 5 bases and the J segment 4 bases; nucleotides outside the gene matches: 11. This CDR3 spans 15 amino acids. The germline V gene encodes CDR1 SGHRS and CDR2 YFSETQ. The CDR3 protein is CASSLAGQVKYEQYF. For the CDR3, the DNA is TGCGCCAGCAGTCTTGCGGGACAGGTGAAATACGAGCAGTACTTC. Full variable domain (outside the CDR3, taken from reference TRBV5-1 and TRBJ2-7): KAGVTQTPRYLIKTRGQQVTLSCSPISGHRSVSWYQQTPGQGLQFLFEYFSETQRNKGNFPGRFSGRQFSNSRSEMNVSTLELGDSALYLCASSLAGQVKYEQYFGPGTRLTVT.

This clone came up a few times. The chain has TRBV30 and TRBJ1-2; 9 bases map to TRBD1. The CDR3 is 14 amino acids. Germline V lookup: CDR1 GTSNPN, CDR2 SVGIG (reference sequence). The V segment lost 0 bases and the J segment 6 bases; nucleotides outside the gene matches: 5. The CDR3 bases are TGTGCCTGGAGTGTAAGACAGGGGGTTGATGGCTACACCTTC. Translating gives CAWSVRQGVDGYTF.